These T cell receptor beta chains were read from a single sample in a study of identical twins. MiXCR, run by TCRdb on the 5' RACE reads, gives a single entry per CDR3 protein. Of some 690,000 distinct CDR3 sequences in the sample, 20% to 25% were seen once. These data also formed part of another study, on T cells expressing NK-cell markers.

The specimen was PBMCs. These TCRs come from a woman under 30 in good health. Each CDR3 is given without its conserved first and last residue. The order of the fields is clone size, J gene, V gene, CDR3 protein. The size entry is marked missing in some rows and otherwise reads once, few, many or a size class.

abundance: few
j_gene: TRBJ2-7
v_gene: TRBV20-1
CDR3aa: SARRFYEQY

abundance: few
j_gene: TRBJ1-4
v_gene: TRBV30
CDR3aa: AWYRGTNEKLF

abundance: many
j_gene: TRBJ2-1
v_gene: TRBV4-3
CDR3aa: ASSLRSGQGGNEQF

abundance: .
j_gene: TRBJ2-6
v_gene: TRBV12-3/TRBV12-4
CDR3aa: ASSANSPGANVLT

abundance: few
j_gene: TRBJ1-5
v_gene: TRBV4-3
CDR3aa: ASSQGGYNQPQH

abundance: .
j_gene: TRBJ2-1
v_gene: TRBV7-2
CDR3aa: ASSPGDSGLEQF

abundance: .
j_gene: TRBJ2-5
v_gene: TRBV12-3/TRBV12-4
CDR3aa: ASRTRGQETQY

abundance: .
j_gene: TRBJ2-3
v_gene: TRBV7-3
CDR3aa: ASSLLGLAGGDTQY

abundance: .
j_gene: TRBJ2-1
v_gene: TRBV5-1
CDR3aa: ASSGGDPLQDNEQF

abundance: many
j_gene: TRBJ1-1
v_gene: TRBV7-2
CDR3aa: ASTRSLQGTEAF

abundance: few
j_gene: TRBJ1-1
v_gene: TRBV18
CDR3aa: ASSGGPVTTEAF

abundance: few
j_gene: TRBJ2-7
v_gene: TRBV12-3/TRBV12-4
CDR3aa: ASSPRSTSGRSYEQY

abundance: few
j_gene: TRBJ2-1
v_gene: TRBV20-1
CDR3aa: SARAPGLAHEQF

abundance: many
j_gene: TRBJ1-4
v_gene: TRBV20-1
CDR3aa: SARPGQADNEKLF

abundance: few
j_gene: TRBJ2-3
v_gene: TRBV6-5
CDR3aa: ASSYVRGGMNTQY

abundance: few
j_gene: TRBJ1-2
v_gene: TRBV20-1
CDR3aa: SAPDIGYT

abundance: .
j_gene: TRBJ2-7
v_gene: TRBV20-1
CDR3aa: SARVEGAHEQY

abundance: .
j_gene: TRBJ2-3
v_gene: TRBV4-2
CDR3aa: ASSLGRGETDTQY

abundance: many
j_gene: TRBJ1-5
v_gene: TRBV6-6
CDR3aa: ASSYSVGQPQH

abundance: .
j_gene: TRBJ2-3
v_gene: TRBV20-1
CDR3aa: SAPAATDTQY

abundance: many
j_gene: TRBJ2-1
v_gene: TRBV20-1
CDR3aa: SASMTRLVRNEQF

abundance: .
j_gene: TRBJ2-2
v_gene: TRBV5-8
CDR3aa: ASSYRQRGDTGELF

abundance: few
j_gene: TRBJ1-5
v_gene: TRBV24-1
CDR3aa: ATSSPSGPQH

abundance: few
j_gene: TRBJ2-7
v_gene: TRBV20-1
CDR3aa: SAGQSNYEQY

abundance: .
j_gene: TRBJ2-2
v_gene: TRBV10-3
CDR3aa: AISAAANTGELF

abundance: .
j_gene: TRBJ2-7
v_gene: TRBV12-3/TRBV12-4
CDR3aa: ASRLREGPYEQY

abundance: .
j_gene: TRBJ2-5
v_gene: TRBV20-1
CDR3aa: CAKGWRGGREETQY

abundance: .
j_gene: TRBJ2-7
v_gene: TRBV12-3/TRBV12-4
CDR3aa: ASSFGHPSYEQY

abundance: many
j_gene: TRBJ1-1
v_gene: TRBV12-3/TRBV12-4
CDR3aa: ASSLGADIAF

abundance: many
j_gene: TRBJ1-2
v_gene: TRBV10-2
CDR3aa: ASTAYRPDGYT

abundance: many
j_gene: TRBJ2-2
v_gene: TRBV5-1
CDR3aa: ASSPVGGGYTGELF

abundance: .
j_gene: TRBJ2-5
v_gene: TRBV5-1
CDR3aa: ASSSDWTQY

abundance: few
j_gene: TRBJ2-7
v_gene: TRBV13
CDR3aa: ASSLEGRSEQY

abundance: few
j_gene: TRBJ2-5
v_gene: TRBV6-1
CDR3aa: ASSEASGGVETQY

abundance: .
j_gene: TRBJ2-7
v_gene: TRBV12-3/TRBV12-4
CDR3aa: ASSLQGLVSNPGEQY

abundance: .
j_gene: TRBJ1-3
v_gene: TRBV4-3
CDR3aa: ASSQDQGGGNTIY

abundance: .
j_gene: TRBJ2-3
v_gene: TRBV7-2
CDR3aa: ASSLFGDVADTQY

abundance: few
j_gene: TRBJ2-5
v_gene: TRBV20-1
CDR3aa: SAPTGGTLETQY

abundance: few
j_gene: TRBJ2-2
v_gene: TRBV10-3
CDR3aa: AISDMNGLNTGELF

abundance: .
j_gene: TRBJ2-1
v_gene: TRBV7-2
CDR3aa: ASTTNTGLSFVEQF

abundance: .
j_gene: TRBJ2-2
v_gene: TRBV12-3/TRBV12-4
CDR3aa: ASRLQGATGELF

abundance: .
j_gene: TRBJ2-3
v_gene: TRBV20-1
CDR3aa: SASGAIGRITDTQY

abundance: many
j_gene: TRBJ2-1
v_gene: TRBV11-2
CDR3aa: ASSYSGATYNEQF

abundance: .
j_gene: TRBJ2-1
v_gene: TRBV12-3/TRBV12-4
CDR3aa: ASSSTYRGNEQF

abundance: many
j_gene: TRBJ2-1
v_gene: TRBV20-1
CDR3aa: SARDPWVVTYNEQF

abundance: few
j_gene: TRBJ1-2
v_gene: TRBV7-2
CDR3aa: ASSLDRERGYT

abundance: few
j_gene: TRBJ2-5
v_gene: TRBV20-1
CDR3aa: SARDLARNQETQY

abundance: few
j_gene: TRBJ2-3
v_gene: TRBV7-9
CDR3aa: ASSTDGTDTQY

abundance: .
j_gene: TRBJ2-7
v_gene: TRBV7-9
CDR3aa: ASSTGTRGFYEQY